The clone carrying this TCR beta chain was seen more than once but under ten times. This specimen belongs to a study of blood T cell repertoires in COVID-19. Study in general: Acute and convalescent COVID-19 specimens originated in the United States, Italy and Spain. PBMCs, B-cell-depleted T cells, or T cells were the source of the cDNA or gDNA that made up the material.

Method: immunoSEQ multiplex PCR; TCRdb's copy keeps in-frame clones and lacks some. The sample gives around 300,000 clones, around four fifths of which show up once; approximately 3.8% is in the top ten. The sequence was obtained from a woman aged 50 to 65 with active or convalescent COVID-19. The sample was peripheral blood.

DNA of the CDR3: TGTGCCAGCAGCGTAGGCGGGGGCGCTGGGGGCTACACCTTC. This encodes CASSVGGGAGGYTF. The chain links TRBV9 to TRBJ1-2, with a tentative D call TRBD1 (6 bases). Trimming shortened V by 0 bases and J by 8 bases, and 14 bases separated the two germline ends. Germline V lookup: CDR1 SGDLS, CDR2 YYNGEE. The CDR3 loop spans 14 amino acids.